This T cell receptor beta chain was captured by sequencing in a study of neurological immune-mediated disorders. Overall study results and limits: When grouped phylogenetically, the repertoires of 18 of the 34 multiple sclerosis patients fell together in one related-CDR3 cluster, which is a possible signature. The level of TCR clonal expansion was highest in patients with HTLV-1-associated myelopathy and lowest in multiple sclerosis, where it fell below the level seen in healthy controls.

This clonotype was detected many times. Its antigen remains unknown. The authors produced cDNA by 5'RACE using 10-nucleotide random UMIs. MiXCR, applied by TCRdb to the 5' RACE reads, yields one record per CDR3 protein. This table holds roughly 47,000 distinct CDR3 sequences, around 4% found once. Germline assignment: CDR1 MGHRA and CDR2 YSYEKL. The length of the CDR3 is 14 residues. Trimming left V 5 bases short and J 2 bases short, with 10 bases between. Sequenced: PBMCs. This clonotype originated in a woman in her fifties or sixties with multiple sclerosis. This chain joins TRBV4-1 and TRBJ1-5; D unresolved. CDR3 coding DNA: TGCGCCAGCAGCAGCCCTCTGGGCAATCAGCCCCAGCATTTT. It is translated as CASSSPLGNQPQHF.